This entry lists 31 T cell receptor beta chains sequenced from one sample in a study of preoperative IRX-2 immunotherapy in early breast cancer. Sequencing was performed with immunoSEQ multiplex PCR; in TCRdb, only in-frame clones are kept and a portion is missing. Here the sample spans 30,000 or so clones, almost 90% being singletons. Treatment in this sample: preoperative locoregional IRX-2 cytokine immunotherapy. This sample was obtained from a patient treated with IRX-2 immunotherapy. The receptor source for this set is a human donor with breast cancer.

The chain links TRBV5-1 to TRBJ2-5; D not resolved. Germline assignment: CDR1 SGHRS and CDR2 YFSETQ. The CDR3 has 14 amino acids. Trimming took off 1 base at V and 2 bases at J, with 9 bases between the two ends. The CDR3, as DNA: TGCGCCAGCAGCTTGTCTGGCCAACAAGAGACCCAGTACTTC. Amino acids: CASSLSGQQETQYF.

This clone turned up a few times. The J gene is TRBJ2-3, the V gene TRBV5-4; possibly TRBD1 for D (6 bases). This CDR3 has 17 amino acids. The germline V gene has CDR1 SGHNT and CDR2 YYREEE (reference sequence). The V gene lost 4 bases and the J gene lost 0 bases, with 18 bases spanning the gap. The CDR3, as DNA: TGTGCCAGCAGCGGCTGGAGACAGGACTCAAGCACAGATACGCAGTATTTT. Protein: CASSGWRQDSSTDTQYF.

This rearrangement joins TRBV19 to TRBJ2-7; 7 nucleotides match TRBD2. Trimming cost V 8 bases and J 5 bases; bases outside gene matches: 9. CDR3 length: 13 amino acids. The germline V gene encodes CDR1 LNHDA and CDR2 SQIVND (reference sequence). This CDR3 is CASRSRSGDEQYF. The CDR3, as DNA: TGTGCCAGTCGATCCCGGAGCGGGGACGAGCAGTACTTC.

As concerns this clone: One junction end disagrees with the germline gene, perhaps due to a read error. The J gene is TRBJ2-1, the V gene TRBV5-1; possible D gene TRBD1, 5 bases. The CDR3 sequence is 15 residues long. CDR1 SGHRS and CDR2 YFSETQ come from the germline V gene. CDR3 in DNA: TGCGCCAGCAGCCAAGACAGTTTCTCCCACAATGAGCAGTTCTTC. It is translated as CASSQDSFSHNEQFF.

The chain joins TRBV4-1 to TRBJ2-7; no reliable D call. Germline V gene sequence: CDR1 MGHRA, CDR2 YSYEKL. V lost 0 bases, J lost 5 bases, and 11 bases lay in between. The CDR3 extends over 14 amino acids. The CDR3 nucleotides are TGCGCCAGCAGCCAAGAGGGCCTTTACCACGAGCAGTACTTC. It translates to CASSQEGLYHEQYF.

V gene TRBV2 combines with J gene TRBJ1-5; 7 bases are shared with TRBD1. V shed 6 bases and J 6 bases; nucleotides not matched to a gene: 8. CDR3 length equals 14 residues. Germline-derived CDR1 and CDR2 are SNHLY and FYNNEI. DNA of the CDR3: TGTGCCAGCAGAGACAGGGTGTCGGGTCAGCCCCAGCATTTT. It codes for CASRDRVSGQPQHF.

The chain recombines TRBV25-1 with TRBJ2-7; the match to TRBD1 covers 7 bases. V shed 2 bases, J shed 3 bases, and the junction held 4 bases outside the gene matches. This CDR3 has 14 amino acids. Germline assignment: CDR1 MGHDK and CDR2 SYGVNS. CDR3 loop: CASSEPGDSYEQYF. The CDR3 DNA follows: TGTGCCAGCAGTGAACCCGGGGACAGCTACGAGCAGTACTTC.

The chain employs TRBV4-1 and TRBJ2-1, with D perhaps TRBD2 (7 bases). The V gene's germline CDR1 is MGHRA and CDR2 YSYEKL. V lost 4 bases, J lost 2 bases, and 27 bases lay in between. CDR3 length: 20 amino acids. The CDR3 region has the DNA TGCGCCAGCAGCCCCTTGACAGGTGGGAGGGGGAGCGGAACCTACAATGAGCAGTTCTTC. Translated, it gives CASSPLTGGRGSGTYNEQFF.

V is TRBV6-6 and J is TRBJ1-5; perhaps TRBD1 as D (6 bases). The CDR3 has 16 residues. Germline V CDR1 and CDR2: MNHNY, SVGAGI (reference sequence). Trimming shortened V by 6 bases and J by 0 bases, and 15 bases separated the two germline ends. CDR3: CASSQGGPYSNQPQHF. Written as DNA, the CDR3 is TGTGCCAGCAGCCAAGGGGGACCTTATAGCAATCAGCCCCAGCATTTT.

The chain recombines TRBV29-1 with TRBJ1-2; D not resolved. The CDR3 runs to 10 residues. The germline gives CDR1 SQVTM, CDR2 ANQGSEA. Trimming cost V 3 bases and J 5 bases, with 4 bases left between them. CDR3 protein: CSVEEYGYTF. The CDR3 DNA sequence: TGCAGCGTTGAGGAATATGGCTACACCTTC.

The rearrangement uses TRBV18 and TRBJ2-7; TRBD2 matches 8 bases. Unmatched junction bases numbered 8, after V lost 6 bases and J lost 4 bases. Germline V gene lookup returns CDR1 KGHSH and CDR2 LQKENI. This CDR3 has 14 residues. The CDR3 DNA follows: TGTGCCAGCTCCCCGACTAGCGACAGTTACGAGCAGTACTTC. Translation: CASSPTSDSYEQYF.

This clone was recorded a few times. The chain links TRBV30 to TRBJ2-5, with TRBD2 identical over 7 bases. CDR3 length: 14 amino acids. The germline CDR1 and CDR2 sequences are GTSNPN and SVGIG (reference sequence). J was trimmed by 5 bases and V by 0 bases; bases with no gene match: 6. In nucleotides, the CDR3 is TGTGCCTGGAGTGTTGGCGGGGGAGGGGAGACCCAGTACTTC. Its translation: CAWSVGGGGETQYF.

The chain links TRBV2 to TRBJ2-7, with 11 bases that match TRBD1. V gave up 6 bases and J gave up 7 bases; unmatched junction bases: 5. This CDR3 comprises 13 residues. Germline V gene data show CDR1 as SNHLY and CDR2 as FYNNEI. The CDR3 nucleotides are TGTGCCAGCAGAGGACAGGGGGCTAGGGAGCAGTACTTC. Translating it yields CASRGQGAREQYF.

This chain uses TRBV7-2 with TRBJ2-3; TRBD2 aligns across 11 bases. This CDR3 is built from 16 residues. Trimming took 5 bases from V and 7 from J; bases not matched to a gene: 11. Germline V gene sequence: CDR1 SGHTA, CDR2 FQGNSA. As DNA, the CDR3 is TGTGCCAGCAGCCCAGATAGCGGGAGGGCCCTCCATACGCAGTATTTT. It yields the protein CASSPDSGRALHTQYF.

The rearrangement links TRBV27 to TRBJ2-5; no clear D gene. The CDR3 is made up of 16 amino acids. Trimming cost V 3 bases and J 1 base, with 15 bases left between them. The germline CDR1 and CDR2 sequences are MNHEY and SMNVEV (reference sequence). CDR3 sequence: CASSFRGVAIQETQYF. CDR3 in DNA: TGTGCCAGCAGTTTTAGAGGCGTCGCAATCCAAGAGACCCAGTACTTC.

J is TRBJ2-4 and V is TRBV18; D is possibly TRBD1 or TRBD2 (6 bases each). From germline, CDR1 is KGHSH and CDR2 LQKENI. V was pared by 3 bases and J by 2 bases, with 14 bases between. There are 16 residues in the CDR3. The CDR3 reads CASSPTGGPPKNIQYF. The CDR3 DNA sequence: TGTGCCAGCTCACCGACCGGGGGCCCTCCCAAAAACATTCAGTACTTC.

The count of this clone is one. DNA of the CDR3: TGTGCCAGCAGCCCACAGGGGCGGGGCGAGCAGTACTTC. This translates into CASSPQGRGEQYF. V and J are TRBV5-4 and TRBJ2-7; D possibly corresponds to TRBD1 (7 bases). Germline V gene data show CDR1 as SGHNT and CDR2 as YYREEE (reference sequence). The CDR3 contains 13 residues. The V end was cut by 4 bases, the J end by 6 bases, with 14 bases between.

V and J are TRBV6-1 and TRBJ1-2, with unresolved D. V lost 0 bases and J 7 bases, leaving 9 bases between the germline ends. The CDR3 totals 13 residues. The germline gives CDR1 MNHNS, CDR2 SASEGT. CDR3 residues: CASSEAGRFGYTF. The CDR3 DNA is TGTGCCAGCAGTGAAGCAGGAAGGTTTGGCTACACCTTC.

The chain uses TRBV11-2 and TRBJ2-1; a weak D match, TRBD2 (5 bases). This CDR3 is 16 amino acids long. In germline, CDR1 is SGHAT, CDR2 FQNNGV. The V and J ends lost 3 bases and 0 bases respectively, with 12 bases between them. CDR3 sequence reads: CASSFGGGGSYNEQFF. CDR3 in DNA: TGTGCCAGCAGCTTCGGCGGAGGCGGCTCCTACAATGAGCAGTTCTTC.

The gene calls are TRBV20-1 and TRBJ2-1, with D perhaps matching TRBD2 (5 bases). The germline V and J ends were trimmed by 7 bases and 6 bases, with 7 bases remaining between them. The CDR3 is 10 residues long. Germline CDR1 is DFQATT and CDR2 is SNEGSKA (reference sequence). The CDR3 coding sequence is TGCAGTGGTGAGGGCAATGAGCAGTTCTTC. It specifies CSGEGNEQFF.

This clone has only one observation. V gene TRBV19 combines with J gene TRBJ2-7; the D gene could be TRBD1 or TRBD2 (5 bases each). V lost 8 bases to trimming and J lost 0 bases, with 14 bases between them. The CDR3 has 14 amino acids. CDR1 and CDR2 from the germline V gene are LNHDA and SQIVND (reference sequence). The CDR3 loop is CASPYRDDSYEQYF. The CDR3 coding sequence is TGTGCCAGTCCCTACCGGGACGACTCCTACGAGCAGTACTTC.

A few counts support this clone. The same CDR3 arises from other DNA sequences in this sample as well. The chain couples TRBV30 to TRBJ1-5, with TRBD1 matching 8 bases. CDR1 GTSNPN and CDR2 SVGIG come from the germline V gene (reference sequence). The CDR3 has 15 amino acids. Germline trimming cut 2 bases from V and 1 base from J; bases unmatched to any gene: 4. The CDR3 region is CAWSPGQGSNQPQHF. CDR3 coding DNA: TGTGCCTGGAGTCCTGGACAGGGCAGCAATCAGCCCCAGCATTTT.

This clone occurred once. The chain is built from TRBV5-1 and TRBJ1-5, with 7 bases identical to TRBD1. Germline V gene data show CDR1 as SGHRS and CDR2 as YFSETQ. With 3 bases clipped from V and 5 bases from J, the junction kept 5 bases outside the gene matches. The CDR3 spans 14 residues. In DNA form, the CDR3 reads TGCGCCAGCAGCTATGAGACAGGGCATCAGCCCCAGCATTTT. Amino acids: CASSYETGHQPQHF.

V usage is TRBV27 and J usage is TRBJ1-5; the D gene is possibly TRBD1 (5 bases). The V and J ends lost 3 bases and 5 bases respectively, with 11 bases between them. Looked up from germline, CDR1 is MNHEY and CDR2 is SMNVEV (reference sequence). This CDR3 spans 14 amino acids. CDR3 sequence reads: CASSLGGDDQPQHF. CDR3 DNA sequence: TGTGCCAGCAGTTTGGGAGGGGATGATCAGCCCCAGCATTTT.

The chain couples TRBV10-2 to TRBJ2-4, with TRBD2 matching 9 bases. Germline assignment: CDR1 WSHSY and CDR2 SAAADI. The CDR3 is 16 residues long. V lost 1 base, J lost 4 bases, and 5 bases stayed unmatched. Here the CDR3 DNA reads TGCGCCAGCAGTGAGTTTCTGCGGGGGGGGAAAAACATTCAGTACTTC. Translation gives CASSEFLRGGKNIQYF.

The chain carries TRBV5-4 and TRBJ1-1, with 8 bases lining up with TRBD1. The ends lost 4 bases at V and 3 bases at J; junction bases unmatched: 5. Germline lookup yields CDR1 SGHNT and CDR2 YYREEE (reference sequence). This CDR3 contains 14 residues. In nucleotides, the CDR3 is TGTGCCAGCAGCGCGACAGGGGTTTACACTGAAGCTTTCTTT. Amino acid sequence: CASSATGVYTEAFF. Supplemented by reference TRBV5-4 and TRBJ1-1, the full variable domain reads ETGVTQSPTHLIKTRGQQVTLRCSSQSGHNTVSWYQQALGQGPQFIFQYYREEENGRGNFPPRFSGLQFPNYSSELNVNALELDDSALYLCASSATGVYTEAFFGQGTRLTVV.

The chain has TRBV5-1 and TRBJ2-5; no clear D. The CDR3 is made up of 15 amino acids. Trimming took off 3 bases at V and 1 base at J, with 13 bases between the two ends. Germline values: CDR1 SGHRS, CDR2 YFSETQ. Here the CDR3 DNA reads TGCGCCAGCAGCTCCGACTTGGGCGGCCAAGAGACCCAGTACTTC. Protein product: CASSSDLGGQETQYF.

The CDR3 DNA reads TGTGCCAGTAGTGCAGGACGGTTACAAGAGACCCAGTACTTC. Residues: CASSAGRLQETQYF. The chain has TRBV19 and TRBJ2-5, with D uncertain. Germline CDR1 LNHDA, CDR2 SQIVND (reference sequence). This CDR3 has 14 residues. V was clipped by 5 bases and J by 2 bases, with 12 bases between them.

This chain links TRBV10-2 with TRBJ1-2; D is unresolved. The V end lost 8 bases, the J end lost 8 bases, and 12 bases lay between the germline ends. The germline gives CDR1 WSHSY, CDR2 SAAADI. This CDR3 comprises 11 residues. The CDR3 region is CASGSGWGYTF. Written as DNA, the CDR3 is TGCGCCAGCGGGTCGGGGTGGGGCTACACCTTC.

The chain has TRBV5-1 and TRBJ2-2; weak D call: TRBD2 (5 bases). This CDR3 spans 14 amino acids. V dropped 2 bases and J dropped 7 bases, with 12 bases sitting between them. The germline gives CDR1 SGHRS, CDR2 YFSETQ. The CDR3 DNA reads as TGCGCCAGCAGCTTCGGCGGAGGCAGCGGGGAGCTGTTTTTT. Translation: CASSFGGGSGELFF.

This clone was detected only once. The genes are TRBV5-1 and TRBJ1-2, with D unclear. Trimming stripped 4 bases from V and 6 bases from J, with 13 bases between. The CDR3 is 13 amino acids. CDR1 SGHRS and CDR2 YFSETQ come from the germline V gene. The CDR3 coding sequence is TGCGCCAGCAGCCCGGCTGGGGTCGATGGCTACACCTTC. Its protein is CASSPAGVDGYTF.